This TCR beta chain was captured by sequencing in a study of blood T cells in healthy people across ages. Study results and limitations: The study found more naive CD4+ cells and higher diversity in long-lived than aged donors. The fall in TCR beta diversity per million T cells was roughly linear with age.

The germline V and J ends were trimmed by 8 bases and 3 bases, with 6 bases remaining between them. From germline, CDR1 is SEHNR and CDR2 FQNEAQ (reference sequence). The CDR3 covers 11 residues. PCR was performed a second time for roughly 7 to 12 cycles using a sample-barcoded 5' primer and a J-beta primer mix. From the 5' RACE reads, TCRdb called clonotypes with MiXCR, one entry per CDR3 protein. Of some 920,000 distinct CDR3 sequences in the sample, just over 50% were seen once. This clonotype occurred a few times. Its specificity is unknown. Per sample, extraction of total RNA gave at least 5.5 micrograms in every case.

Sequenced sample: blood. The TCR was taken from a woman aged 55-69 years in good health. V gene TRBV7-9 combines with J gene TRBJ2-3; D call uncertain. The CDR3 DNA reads TGTGCCAGCGTGTGGACAGATACGCAGTATTTT. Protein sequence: CASVWTDTQYF.